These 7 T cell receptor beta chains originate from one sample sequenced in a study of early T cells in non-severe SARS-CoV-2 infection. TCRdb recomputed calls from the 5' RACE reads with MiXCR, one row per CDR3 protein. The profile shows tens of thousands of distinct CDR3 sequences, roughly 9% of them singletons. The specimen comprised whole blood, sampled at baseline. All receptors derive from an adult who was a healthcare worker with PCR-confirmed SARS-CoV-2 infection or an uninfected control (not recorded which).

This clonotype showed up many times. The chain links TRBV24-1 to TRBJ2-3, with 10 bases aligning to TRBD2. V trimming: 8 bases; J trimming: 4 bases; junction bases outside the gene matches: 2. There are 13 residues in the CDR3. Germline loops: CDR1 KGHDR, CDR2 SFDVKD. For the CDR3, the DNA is TGTGCCACCACTAGCGGGAGCCCAGATACGCAGTATTTT. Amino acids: CATTSGSPDTQYF.

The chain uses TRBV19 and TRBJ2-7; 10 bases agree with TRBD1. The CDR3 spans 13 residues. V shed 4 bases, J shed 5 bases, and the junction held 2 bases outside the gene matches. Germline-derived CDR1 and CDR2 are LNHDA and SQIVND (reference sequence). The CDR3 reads CASSNGQGDEQYF. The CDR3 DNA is TGTGCCAGTAGTAACGGACAGGGGGACGAGCAGTACTTC.

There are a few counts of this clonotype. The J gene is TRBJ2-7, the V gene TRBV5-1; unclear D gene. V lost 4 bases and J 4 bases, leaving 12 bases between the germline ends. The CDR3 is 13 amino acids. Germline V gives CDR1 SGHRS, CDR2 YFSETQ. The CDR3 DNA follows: TGCGCCAGCAGCGCCGGCAGTCCTTACGAGCAGTACTTC. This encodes CASSAGSPYEQYF.

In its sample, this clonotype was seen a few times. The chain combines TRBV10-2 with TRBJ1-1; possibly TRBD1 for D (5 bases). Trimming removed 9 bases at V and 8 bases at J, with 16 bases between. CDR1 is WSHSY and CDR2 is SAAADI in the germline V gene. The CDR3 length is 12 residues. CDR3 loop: CASHGFEGEAFF. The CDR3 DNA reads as TGCGCCAGTCATGGGTTTGAGGGGGAAGCTTTCTTT.

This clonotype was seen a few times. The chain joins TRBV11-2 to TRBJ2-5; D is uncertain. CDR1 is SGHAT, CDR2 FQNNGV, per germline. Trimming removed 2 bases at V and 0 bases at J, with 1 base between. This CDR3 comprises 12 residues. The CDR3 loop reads CASSLNQETQYF. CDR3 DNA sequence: TGTGCCAGCAGCTTAAACCAAGAGACCCAGTACTTC.

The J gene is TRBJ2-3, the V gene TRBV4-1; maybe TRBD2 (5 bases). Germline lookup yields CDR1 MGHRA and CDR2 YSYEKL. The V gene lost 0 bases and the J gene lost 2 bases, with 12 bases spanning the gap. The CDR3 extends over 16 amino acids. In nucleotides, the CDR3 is TGCGCCAGCAGCCAAGAGAGAGACTACCCCACAGATACGCAGTATTTT. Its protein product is CASSQERDYPTDTQYF.

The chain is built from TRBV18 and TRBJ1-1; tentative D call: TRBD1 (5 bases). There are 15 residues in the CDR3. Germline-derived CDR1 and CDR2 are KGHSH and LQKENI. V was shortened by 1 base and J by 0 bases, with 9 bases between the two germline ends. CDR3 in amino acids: CASSPRQDMNTEAFF. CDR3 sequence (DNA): TGTGCCAGCTCACCACGGCAGGACATGAACACTGAAGCTTTCTTT.